This T cell receptor beta chain comes out of a study of early T cells in non-severe SARS-CoV-2 infection. Germline V gives CDR1 SGDLS, CDR2 YYNGEE. The CDR3 runs to 17 residues. V gave up 4 bases and J gave up 5 bases; unmatched junction bases: 11. This clonotype was counted between two and nine times. Individual cDNA molecules were tagged with unique molecular identifiers, the study reported. One entry per CDR3 protein results from TCRdb running MiXCR on the 5' RACE reads. This sample yields tens of thousands of distinct CDR3 sequences, of which around 10% are seen a single time; 17% belongs to the top ten.

Specimen: whole blood. The origin of this receptor is an adult who was a healthcare worker with PCR-confirmed SARS-CoV-2 infection or an uninfected control (not recorded which). The gene calls are TRBV9 and TRBJ2-2, with 10 bases that match TRBD2. CDR3 nucleotides: TGTGCCAGCAGCTTCATAGCGGGGGGAACAACAACCGGGGAGCTGTTTTTT. Translating it yields CASSFIAGGTTTGELFF.